The 17 T cell receptor beta chains listed next were all sequenced from one sample in a study of early T cells in non-severe SARS-CoV-2 infection. TCRdb redid the calling of the 5' RACE reads with MiXCR, one entry per CDR3 protein. This table has roughly 70,000 distinct CDR3 sequences, more than 15% appearing once. Sequenced here: whole blood, sampled at baseline. The receptors shown here come from an adult who was a healthcare worker with PCR-confirmed SARS-CoV-2 infection or an uninfected control (not recorded which).

The chain uses TRBV20-1 and TRBJ1-2; D might be TRBD1 (6 bases). The CDR3 is made up of 12 amino acids. The V gene's germline CDR1 is DFQATT and CDR2 SNEGSKA (reference sequence). V lost 0 bases and J 8 bases, leaving 10 bases between the germline ends. The CDR3 is CSARDHGGGYTF. The CDR3 DNA reads as TGCAGTGCTAGAGATCATGGGGGCGGCTACACCTTC.

This clonotype has more than one count but fewer than ten. V gene TRBV19 combines with J gene TRBJ2-1; D is ambiguous. CDR1 is LNHDA, CDR2 SQIVND, per germline (reference sequence). There are 16 residues in the CDR3. The V gene lost 7 bases and the J gene lost 0 bases, with 16 bases spanning the gap. The CDR3 coding sequence is TGTGCCAGTAAGTCTTTAGGCATTAGCTCCTACAATGAGCAGTTCTTC. Its protein product is CASKSLGISSYNEQFF.

The chain joins TRBV4-3 to TRBJ2-1; tentative D call: TRBD1 (5 bases). From germline, CDR1 is LGHNA and CDR2 YSLEER. V was trimmed by 0 bases and J by 1 base, leaving 10 bases between them. The CDR3 loop spans 16 amino acids. The DNA for the CDR3 is TGCGCCAGCAGCCAAGATGGCAGGGCTTCCTACAATGAGCAGTTCTTC. It translates to CASSQDGRASYNEQFF.

This chain links TRBV2 with TRBJ2-3; 9 positions match TRBD2. The CDR3 contains 16 residues. V lost 6 bases and J lost 0; bases outside the gene matches: 7. The germline V gene has CDR1 SNHLY and CDR2 FYNNEI. CDR3 coding DNA: TGTGCCAGCAGGGAGCGACTAGCGGTTAGCACAGATACGCAGTATTTT. This codes for CASRERLAVSTDTQYF.

The V call is TRBV28, the J call TRBJ2-1; 12 bases agree with TRBD2. V trimming: 7 bases; J trimming: 7 bases; junction bases outside the gene matches: 20. The CDR3 extends over 19 amino acids. Germline values: CDR1 MDHEN, CDR2 SYDVKM. The CDR3 loop is CASNLPQLAGGPGRNEQFF. The CDR3 nucleotides read TGTGCCAGCAACCTCCCCCAGCTAGCGGGGGGGCCGGGAAGGAATGAGCAGTTCTTC.

This clonotype has only a few counts. J is TRBJ2-2 and V is TRBV29-1; the match to TRBD1 covers 7 bases. The CDR3 spans 14 residues. V trimming: 8 bases; J trimming: 3 bases; junction bases outside the gene matches: 9. Germline V gene lookup returns CDR1 SQVTM and CDR2 ANQGSEA. CDR3 sequence reads: CSYRQGRDTGELFF. CDR3 coding DNA: TGCAGCTACCGACAGGGTCGGGACACCGGGGAGCTGTTTTTT.

Only a few counts were recorded for this clonotype. The chain combines TRBV4-2 with TRBJ2-1; D might be TRBD1 (6 bases). CDR3 length: 15 amino acids. In germline, CDR1 is LGHNA, CDR2 YNFKEQ. V was pared by 4 bases and J by 8 bases, with 18 bases between. The CDR3 loop reads CASSPRQDFSHEQFF. The DNA of the CDR3 is TGTGCCAGCAGCCCCCGACAGGATTTTTCCCATGAGCAGTTCTTC.

Here the CDR3 DNA reads TGTGCCAGCAGTGGGGGACAACAGAACACCGGGGAGCTGTTTTTT. It codes for CASSGGQQNTGELFF. The rearrangement links TRBV12-3 or TRBV12-4 to TRBJ2-2; maybe TRBD1 (6 bases). The CDR3 length is 15 residues. Trimming cost V 5 bases and J 1 base, with 11 bases left between them.

Many counts were recorded for this clonotype. The rearrangement joins TRBV13 to TRBJ2-7; 10 bases line up with TRBD1. V gave up 0 bases and J gave up 5 bases; unmatched junction bases: 1. CDR1 PRHDT and CDR2 FYEKMQ come from the germline V gene (reference sequence). This CDR3 comprises 14 residues. CDR3 in amino acids: CASSLGTGGDEQYF. The DNA for the CDR3 is TGTGCCAGCAGCTTAGGGACAGGGGGCGACGAGCAGTACTTC.

This clonotype showed up many times. The chain joins TRBV29-1 to TRBJ2-1, with D possibly matching TRBD2 (5 bases). Germline CDR1 reads SQVTM; CDR2 reads ANQGSEA. Deletions cut 7 bases from V and 0 bases from J, with 13 bases between. This CDR3 region has 14 residues. The CDR3 bases are TGCAGCGGAACTAGGGTGGGCTCCTACAATGAGCAGTTCTTC. Protein sequence: CSGTRVGSYNEQFF.

This clonotype was counted between two and nine times. J is TRBJ1-2 and V is TRBV6-1; D is uncertain. The CDR3 is made up of 13 amino acids. Germline V lookup: CDR1 MNHNS, CDR2 SASEGT. Trimming removed 3 bases at V and 2 bases at J, with 7 bases between. In DNA form, the CDR3 reads TGTGCCAGCAGTGAGGGGAGGAACTATGGCTACACCTTC. As protein: CASSEGRNYGYTF.

This clonotype has ten or more counts. The chain couples TRBV29-1 to TRBJ1-2; D gene ambiguous. The V gene's germline CDR1 is SQVTM and CDR2 ANQGSEA. Trimming took 6 bases from V and 5 from J, leaving 13 bases between them. CDR3 length: 12 residues. CDR3 sequence (DNA): TGCAGCGTCCCGGAAGTTATGTATGGCTACACCTTC. Translating gives CSVPEVMYGYTF.

V is TRBV6-6 and J is TRBJ1-1; no firm D call. The germline CDR1 and CDR2 sequences are MNHNY and SVGAGI (reference sequence). Trimming stripped 10 bases from V and 1 base from J, with 7 bases between. CDR3 length equals 11 residues. The CDR3 sequence: CAIRQNTEAFF. The CDR3 nucleotides are TGTGCCATTCGACAGAACACTGAAGCTTTCTTT.

This rearrangement joins TRBV5-1 to TRBJ2-7; TRBD2 agrees at 9 bases. The CDR3 consists of 17 residues. The germline V gene has CDR1 SGHRS and CDR2 YFSETQ. Germline trimming cut 0 bases from V and 0 bases from J; bases unmatched to any gene: 7. This CDR3 reads CASSLAASGASSYEQYF. The CDR3 DNA reads as TGCGCCAGCAGCTTGGCGGCTAGCGGGGCGAGCTCCTACGAGCAGTACTTC.

This clonotype turned up a few times. The rearrangement joins TRBV18 to TRBJ2-1, with 8 nucleotides matching TRBD2. CDR3 length equals 16 residues. The trim removed 3 bases at V and 0 bases at J, leaving 4 bases unmatched. Germline-derived CDR1 and CDR2 are KGHSH and LQKENI. CDR3 region: CASSPLSGNSYNEQFF. In DNA form, the CDR3 reads TGTGCCAGCTCACCGCTTAGCGGGAACTCCTACAATGAGCAGTTCTTC.

This clonotype showed up just once. The genes are TRBV4-2 and TRBJ2-2; 10 nucleotides match TRBD2. This CDR3 is 18 amino acids long. CDR1 is LGHNA, CDR2 YNFKEQ, per germline. The trim removed 1 base at V and 3 bases at J, leaving 8 bases unmatched. CDR3 sequence reads: CASSQGGSGGPDTGELFF. The CDR3 DNA reads TGTGCCAGCAGCCAAGGGGGTAGCGGGGGGCCGGACACCGGGGAGCTGTTTTTT.

The chain couples TRBV6-1 to TRBJ2-7; D not resolved. The V end was cut by 7 bases, the J end by 0 bases, with 16 bases between. This CDR3 comprises 15 residues. The germline V gene encodes CDR1 MNHNS and CDR2 SASEGT. The CDR3 spells CASTQDTVSSYEQYF. DNA for the CDR3: TGTGCCAGCACTCAAGACACCGTGAGCTCCTACGAGCAGTACTTC.